These T cell receptor beta chains were read from a single sample in a study of cytomegalovirus exposure and HLA in healthy donors. TCRdb keeps only in-frame clones here, not all; method: immunoSEQ multiplex PCR. The table shows tens of thousands of clones, with approximately 82% occurring only once. Specimen: PBMCs. The receptors shown here come from a woman between 18 and 29 years old in good health and CMV-seropositive. Each CDR3 is given with its conserved first and last residue. The D gene is left open where the match is weak.

CDR3nt,CDR3aa,d_gene,j_gene,v_gene
TGTTCCAGCAGCTACGTAACCGGACTCCCGGCCACTGAAGCTTTCTTT,CSSSYVTGLPATEAFF,NA,TRBJ1-1,TRBV7-9
TGTGCCAGCAGCTCTGGGGGGGTCTGGGGCCCTAATGAAAAACTGTTTTTT,CASSSGGVWGPNEKLFF,NA,TRBJ1-4,TRBV5-5
TGTGCCAGCAGTTACAGTAGGGAGAATGAAAAACTGTTTTTT,CASSYSRENEKLFF,NA,TRBJ1-4,TRBV7-9
TGTGCCAGCAAGCTTAGGACAGGGGGAACGGGTGAGCAGTTCTTC,CASKLRTGGTGEQFF,TRBD1,TRBJ2-1,TRBV2
TGTGCCGTCCGGGGGGATAACAACGAGCAGTACTTC,CAVRGDNNEQYF,TRBD2,TRBJ2-7,TRBV28
TGTGCCAGCGGGACAGGTGATAATTCACCCCTCCACTTT,CASGTGDNSPLHF,TRBD1,TRBJ1-6,TRBV6-4
TGCGCCAGCAGCCTAGGACTTGGTGACGTGGATGAGCAGTTCTTC,CASSLGLGDVDEQFF,NA,TRBJ2-1,TRBV5-1
TGTGCCAGCAGCTTACAGGGGAGGAACACTGAAGCTTTCTTT,CASSLQGRNTEAFF,NA,TRBJ1-1,TRBV7-2
TGTGCCAGTAGTCCGACGGACAGGGTGGACACCATATATTTT,CASSPTDRVDTIYF,TRBD1,TRBJ1-3,TRBV19
TGTGCCAGTAGCCCTGGACAGGGACGGGATCAGCCCCAGCATTTT,CASSPGQGRDQPQHF,TRBD1,TRBJ1-5,TRBV19
TGTGCCAGCAGCATTACAGGGGGCGCGGAAAATTCACCCCTCCACTTT,CASSITGGAENSPLHF,TRBD1,TRBJ1-6,TRBV7-2
TGTGCCAGCAGCCAAGGGGGCGCGACAGGCTACACCTTC,CASSQGGATGYTF,NA,TRBJ1-2,TRBV14
TGCGCCAGCAGCCAAGATAGCCAAGGACTCCCGGATACGCAGTATTTT,CASSQDSQGLPDTQYF,NA,TRBJ2-3,TRBV4-3
TGTGCCAGTAGTATACCAGGGGGAAATCAGCCCCAGCATTTT,CASSIPGGNQPQHF,TRBD1,TRBJ1-5,TRBV19
TGCGCCAGAATCCCCAATTCGTTTCGGACAGACACCTACTATGGCTACACCTTC,CARIPNSFRTDTYYGYTF,NA,TRBJ1-2,TRBV23-1
TGTGCCAGCAGACGGACAGGGGGCGACTATGGCTACACCTTC,CASRRTGGDYGYTF,TRBD1,TRBJ1-2,TRBV27
TGTGCTAGCAGCTGCCCCCCCCGGGGGGGGCTATGGGAAAAACTGTTTTTT,CASSCPPRGGLWEKLFF,NA,TRBJ1-4,TRBV7-7
TGTGCCAGCAGCGAACTCGGTGGGAGAAGTAATGAAAAACTGTTTTTT,CASSELGGRSNEKLFF,NA,TRBJ1-4,TRBV9
TGTGCTAGTGCCCTGGAGTCAATGAACACTGAAGCTTTCTTT,CASALESMNTEAFF,NA,TRBJ1-1,TRBV12-5